The rows below give T cell receptor beta chains drawn from one sample of a study of blood T cell repertoires in COVID-19. Using immunoSEQ multiplex PCR, the repertoire was profiled, and TCRdb retains in-frame clones only, with some absent. The table has fewer than 350,000 clones, 81% seen once. Specimen: peripheral blood. Receptor source: a woman aged 55-69 years with active or convalescent COVID-19. Both conserved end residues are part of each CDR3. A D gene is named only where the DNA matches it firmly. The size of a clone is reported for some rows only, either as once, few or many, or as a class for expanded clones.

d_gene	v_gene	abundance	j_gene	CDR3nt	CDR3aa
-	TRBV21-1	-	TRBJ1-1	TGTGCCAGCAGCAAAGTTTCAGGGCAGGGTCCCCACACTGAAGCTTTCTTT	CASSKVSGQGPHTEAFF
TRBD1	TRBV30	once	TRBJ2-2	TGTGCCTACCCCGGGGACAGGAACACCGGGGAGCTGTTTTTT	CAYPGDRNTGELFF
TRBD1	TRBV7-2	once	TRBJ1-2	TGTGCCAGCAGCCCCGGACAGGGCCGATATGGAGATGGCTACACCTTC	CASSPGQGRYGDGYTF
TRBD2	TRBV11-2	-	TRBJ2-1	TGTGCCAGCAGCTTACTGGCGGGGGAGGTGGGTGAGCAGTTCTTC	CASSLLAGEVGEQFF
TRBD1	TRBV7-9	-	TRBJ1-4	TGTGCCAGCAGGGGCCTCGGGACAGCGGAAGAAAAACTGTTTTTT	CASRGLGTAEEKLFF
-	TRBV4-3	-	TRBJ1-4	TGCGCCAGCAGCCAAGGGGACAACCGGGGATCGGGACTGTTTTTT	CASSQGDNRGSGLFF
TRBD2	TRBV6-6	-	TRBJ2-7	TGTGCCAGCAGCTCCGGGACTAGCGGCACCTACGAGCAGTACTTC	CASSSGTSGTYEQYF
TRBD2	TRBV15	few	TRBJ2-7	TGTGCCACCAGCAGAGGGGCGGGGGAGGGCGAGCAGTACTTC	CATSRGAGEGEQYF
TRBD1	TRBV6-6	-	TRBJ2-1	TGTGCCAGCAGTTACTCCCGCGGACAGGGGAACAATGAGCAGTTCTTC	CASSYSRGQGNNEQFF
-	TRBV5-6	-	TRBJ2-7	TGTGCCAGCCGCAGTTCGGGGACCTACGAGCAGTACTTC	CASRSSGTYEQYF
TRBD2	TRBV4-2	-	TRBJ2-1	TGTGCCAGCAGCCACCTAGCGGGGGGACAATACAATGAGCAGTTCTTC	CASSHLAGGQYNEQFF
TRBD1	TRBV4-1	few	TRBJ1-2	TGCGCCAGCAGCCTAGGGACAGGGGCCGGAGGCTACACCTTC	CASSLGTGAGGYTF
-	TRBV30	-	TRBJ1-2	TGTGCCTGGAGTGTACATGCCTATGGCTACACCTTC	CAWSVHAYGYTF
TRBD2	TRBV5-1	-	TRBJ2-3	TGCGCCAGCAGCTCCCTCGGTGGGGGAAGCGGGGGGACAGATACGCAGTATTTT	CASSSLGGGSGGTDTQYF
-	TRBV7-8	-	TRBJ1-6	TGTGCCAGCAGCTTAACAGTTTCACCCCTCCACTTT	CASSLTVSPLHF
TRBD1	TRBV7-9	once	TRBJ1-1	TGTGCCAGCAACCAGGGGGCGGGCACTGAAGCTTTCTTT	CASNQGAGTEAFF
TRBD1	TRBV9	-	TRBJ1-3	TGTGCCAGCAGCGTAGGACAGGGGTTCTCTGGAAACACCATATATTTT	CASSVGQGFSGNTIYF
-	TRBV6-5	-	TRBJ1-6	TGTGCCAGCCAAACTCGGTATAATTCACCCCTCCACTTT	CASQTRYNSPLHF
-	TRBV19	-	TRBJ1-2	TGTGCCAGTAAATACGGCCCGGGCTATGGCTACACCTTC	CASKYGPGYGYTF
-	TRBV3-1/TRBV3-2	-	TRBJ1-1	TGTGCCAGCAGCCTCGGACAGTTGAACACTGAAGCTTTCTTT	CASSLGQLNTEAFF
TRBD1	TRBV4-3	-	TRBJ1-4	TGCGCCAGCAGCCAAGATGGGGGGACAGGGGCGATGACTGAAAAACTGTTTTTT	CASSQDGGTGAMTEKLFF
-	TRBV4-3	-	TRBJ1-2	TGCGCCAGCAGCCCAACAGTTACTAACTATGGCTACACCTTC	CASSPTVTNYGYTF
-	TRBV7-2	-	TRBJ1-1	TGTGCCAGCAGCTTATGGGGGCAGAACACTGAAGCTTTCTTT	CASSLWGQNTEAFF
TRBD1	TRBV30	-	TRBJ2-7	TGTGCCTCCTCCGGACAGGGGAGGGAGCAGTACTTC	CASSGQGREQYF
TRBD2	TRBV19	-	TRBJ2-3	TGTGCCAGTAGTATTTGGGCCCTAGCGGGGTCCACAGATACGCAGTATTTT	CASSIWALAGSTDTQYF
-	TRBV9	few	TRBJ1-2	TGTGCCAGCAGCGTCGTAGCGTGGGCTCAAACCTTC	CASSVVAWAQTF
TRBD1	TRBV12-3/TRBV12-4	once	TRBJ1-2	TGTGCCAGCAGTAGCAGGGGGGACTATGGCTACACCTTC	CASSSRGDYGYTF
-	TRBV19	once	TRBJ1-5	TGTGCCAGTAGCATGTCGGGGGGCAATCAGCCCCAGCATTTT	CASSMSGGNQPQHF
TRBD1	TRBV27	-	TRBJ1-4	TGTGCCAGCAGCCTCAGGACAGGATGGGAAAAACTGTTTTTT	CASSLRTGWEKLFF
TRBD1	TRBV5-1	-	TRBJ1-1	TGCGCCAGCAGCTTGGAGGGACAGGCCACTGAAGCTTTCTTT	CASSLEGQATEAFF
TRBD1	TRBV6-5	-	TRBJ1-3	TGTGCCAGCAGTTACCGGGACAGCTCCTCTGGAAACACCATATATTTT	CASSYRDSSSGNTIYF